The entry below gives a single T cell receptor (beta chain) sequence along with its context. This record comes from a study of blood T cell repertoires in COVID-19. The germline V and J ends were trimmed by 2 bases and 5 bases, with 10 bases remaining between them. CDR1 SGHTA and CDR2 FQGNSA come from the germline V gene. The CDR3 covers 14 residues. This table comes from immunoSEQ multiplex PCR, and its TCRdb copy is limited to in-frame clones, with some not included. This table has approximately 240,000 clones, about 85% appearing once. The chain joins TRBV7-2 to TRBJ2-1, with D possibly being TRBD2 (5 bases). The sample taken for sequencing was peripheral blood. The TCR comes from a woman aged 18-35 years who had recovered from COVID-19. The CDR3: CASSLSTGNNEQFF. The CDR3 nucleotides read TGTGCCAGCAGCTTATCGACGGGAAACAATGAGCAGTTCTTC.